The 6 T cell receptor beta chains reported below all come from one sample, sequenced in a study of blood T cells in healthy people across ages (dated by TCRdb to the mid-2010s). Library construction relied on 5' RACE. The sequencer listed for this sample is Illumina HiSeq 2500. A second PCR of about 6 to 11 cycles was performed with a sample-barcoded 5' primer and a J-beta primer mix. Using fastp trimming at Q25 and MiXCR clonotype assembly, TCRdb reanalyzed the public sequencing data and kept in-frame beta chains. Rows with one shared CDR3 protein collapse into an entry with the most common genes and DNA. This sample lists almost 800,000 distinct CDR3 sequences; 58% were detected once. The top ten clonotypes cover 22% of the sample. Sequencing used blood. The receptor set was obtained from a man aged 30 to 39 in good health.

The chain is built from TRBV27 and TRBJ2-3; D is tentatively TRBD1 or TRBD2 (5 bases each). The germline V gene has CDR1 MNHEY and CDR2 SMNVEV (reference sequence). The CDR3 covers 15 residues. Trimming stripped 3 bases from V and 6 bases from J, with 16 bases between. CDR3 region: CASSFWGSRYDTQYF. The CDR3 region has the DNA TGTGCCAGCAGTTTTTGGGGGAGTCGGTACGATACGCAGTATTTT.

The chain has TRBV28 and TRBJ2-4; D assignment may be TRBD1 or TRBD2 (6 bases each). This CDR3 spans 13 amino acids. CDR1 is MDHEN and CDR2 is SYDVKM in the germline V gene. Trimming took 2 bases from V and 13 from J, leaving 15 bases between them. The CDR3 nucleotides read TGTGCCAGCAGTTTAACGTCTTTAGGGGGGCAGTACTTC. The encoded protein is CASSLTSLGGQYF.

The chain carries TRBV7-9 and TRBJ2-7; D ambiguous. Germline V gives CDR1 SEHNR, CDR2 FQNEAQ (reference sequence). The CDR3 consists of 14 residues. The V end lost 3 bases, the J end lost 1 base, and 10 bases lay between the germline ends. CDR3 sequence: CASSLLTVSYEQYF. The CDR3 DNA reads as TGTGCCAGCAGCTTGTTGACGGTATCCTACGAGCAGTACTTC.

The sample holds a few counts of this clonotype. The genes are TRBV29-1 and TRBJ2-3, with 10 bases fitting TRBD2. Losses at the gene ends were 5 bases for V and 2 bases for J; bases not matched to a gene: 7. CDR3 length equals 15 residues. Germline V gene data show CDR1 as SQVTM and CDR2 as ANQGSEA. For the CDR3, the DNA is TGCAGCGTTATCCGAAGCGGGAGGGCCACAGATACGCAGTATTTT. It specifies CSVIRSGRATDTQYF.

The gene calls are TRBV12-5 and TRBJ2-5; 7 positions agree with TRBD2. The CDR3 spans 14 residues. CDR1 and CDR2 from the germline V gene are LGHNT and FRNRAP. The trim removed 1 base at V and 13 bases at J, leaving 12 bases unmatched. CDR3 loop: CASGLDTGGRGTYF. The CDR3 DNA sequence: TGTGCTAGTGGTTTGGACACTGGGGGGAGGGGTACGTACTTC.

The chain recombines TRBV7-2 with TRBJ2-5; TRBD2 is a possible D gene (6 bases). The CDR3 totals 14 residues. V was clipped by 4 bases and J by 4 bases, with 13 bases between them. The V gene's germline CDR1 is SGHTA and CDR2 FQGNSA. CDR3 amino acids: CASSSLGGRETQYF. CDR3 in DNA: TGTGCCAGCAGCTCCCTCGGAGGGAGAGAGACCCAGTACTTC.